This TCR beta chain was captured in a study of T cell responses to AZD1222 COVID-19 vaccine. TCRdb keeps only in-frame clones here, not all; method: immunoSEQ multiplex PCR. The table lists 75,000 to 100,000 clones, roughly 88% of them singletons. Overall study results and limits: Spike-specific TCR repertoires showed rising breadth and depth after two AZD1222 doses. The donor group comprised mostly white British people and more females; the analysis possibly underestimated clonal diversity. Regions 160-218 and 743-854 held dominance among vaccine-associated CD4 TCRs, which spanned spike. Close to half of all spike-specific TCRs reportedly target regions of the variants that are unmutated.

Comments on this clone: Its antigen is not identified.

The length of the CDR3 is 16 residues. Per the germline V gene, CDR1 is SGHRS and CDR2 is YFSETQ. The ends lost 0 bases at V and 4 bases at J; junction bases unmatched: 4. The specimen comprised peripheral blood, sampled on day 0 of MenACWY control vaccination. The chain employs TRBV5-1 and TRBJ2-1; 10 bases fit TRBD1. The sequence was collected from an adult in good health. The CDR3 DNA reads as TGCGCCAGCAGCTTGGGGACAGGGGGTCCTTACAATGAGCAGTTCTTC. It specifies CASSLGTGGPYNEQFF.